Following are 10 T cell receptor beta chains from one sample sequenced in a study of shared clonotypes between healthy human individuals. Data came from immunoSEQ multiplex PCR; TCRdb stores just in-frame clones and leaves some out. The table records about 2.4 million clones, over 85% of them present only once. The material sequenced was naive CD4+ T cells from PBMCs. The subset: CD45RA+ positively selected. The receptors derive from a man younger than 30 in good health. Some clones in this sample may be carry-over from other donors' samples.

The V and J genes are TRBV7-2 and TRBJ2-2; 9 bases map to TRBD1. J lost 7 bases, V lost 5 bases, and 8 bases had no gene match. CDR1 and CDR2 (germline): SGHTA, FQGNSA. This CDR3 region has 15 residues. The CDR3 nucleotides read TGTGCCAGCAGCCTACAGGGGGCGTCAAACGGGGAGCTGTTTTTT. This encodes CASSLQGASNGELFF.

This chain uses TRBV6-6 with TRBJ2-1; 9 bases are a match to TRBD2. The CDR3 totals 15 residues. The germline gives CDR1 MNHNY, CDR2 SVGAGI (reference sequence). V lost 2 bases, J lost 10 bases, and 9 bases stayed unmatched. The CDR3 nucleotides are TGTGCCAGCAGTTACGCGGCGGGAGGGCCGAGGGAGCAGTTCTTC. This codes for CASSYAAGGPREQFF.

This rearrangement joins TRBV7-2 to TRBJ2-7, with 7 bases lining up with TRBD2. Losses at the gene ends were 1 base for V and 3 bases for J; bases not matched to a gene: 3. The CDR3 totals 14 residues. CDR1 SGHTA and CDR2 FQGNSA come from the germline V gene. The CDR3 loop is CASSLGRGIYEQYF. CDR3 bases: TGTGCCAGCAGCTTAGGGCGGGGGATCTACGAGCAGTACTTC.

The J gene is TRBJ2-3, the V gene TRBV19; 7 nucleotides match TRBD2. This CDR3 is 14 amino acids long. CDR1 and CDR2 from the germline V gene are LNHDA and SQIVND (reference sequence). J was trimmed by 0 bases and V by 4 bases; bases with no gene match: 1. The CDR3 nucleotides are TGTGCCAGTAGTACGGGGGGAAGCACAGATACGCAGTATTTT. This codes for CASSTGGSTDTQYF.

Written as DNA, the CDR3 is TGTGCCAGTAGATCGGGGTCGCGGCAGCCCCAGCATTTT. It is translated as CASRSGSRQPQHF. The V call is TRBV19, the J call TRBJ1-5; D remains unclear. The ends were cut back, 6 bases at V and 7 bases at J, with 13 bases in the middle. Germline CDR1 LNHDA, CDR2 SQIVND (reference sequence). CDR3 length equals 13 residues.

The CDR3 is CASSALAGSDTQYF. CDR3 nucleotide sequence: TGCGCCAGCAGCGCACTAGCGGGATCGGATACGCAGTATTTT. This chain links TRBV5-1 with TRBJ2-3; 10 bases line up with TRBD2. The CDR3 is 14 residues long. The germline CDR1 and CDR2 sequences are SGHRS and YFSETQ. The ends lost 4 bases at V and 6 bases at J; junction bases unmatched: 5.

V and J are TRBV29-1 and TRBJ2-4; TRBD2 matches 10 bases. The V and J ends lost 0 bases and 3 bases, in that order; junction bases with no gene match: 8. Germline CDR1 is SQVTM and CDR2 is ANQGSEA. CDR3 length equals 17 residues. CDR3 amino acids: CSVEEGTSARGKNIQYF. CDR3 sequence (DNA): TGCAGCGTTGAAGAGGGGACTAGCGCGAGGGGCAAAAACATTCAGTACTTC.

For the CDR3, the DNA is TGTGCCAGCTCACGACGATCGACAGGGGGGAGCGGCAATCAGCCCCAGCATTTT. It encodes CASSRRSTGGSGNQPQHF. The rearrangement joins TRBV18 to TRBJ1-5; 9 bases are a match to TRBD1. The CDR3 is 18 amino acids. Germline V CDR1 and CDR2: KGHSH, LQKENI. J lost 2 bases, V lost 4 bases, and 12 bases had no gene match.

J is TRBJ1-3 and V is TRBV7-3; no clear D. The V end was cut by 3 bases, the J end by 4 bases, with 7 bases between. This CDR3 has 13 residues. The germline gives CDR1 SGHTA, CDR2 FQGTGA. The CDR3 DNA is TGTGCCAGCAGCTTTACGGCCGGAAACACCATATATTTT. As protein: CASSFTAGNTIYF.

As DNA, the CDR3 is TGTGCCAGCAGCGTAGACCAGCGGGAGTTCCGCGAGCAGTACTTC. It yields the protein CASSVDQREFREQYF. The chain uses TRBV9 and TRBJ2-7; 8 nucleotides agree with TRBD2. The length of the CDR3 is 15 residues. V trimming: 0 bases; J trimming: 6 bases; junction bases outside the gene matches: 8. The germline V gene has CDR1 SGDLS and CDR2 YYNGEE. The full variable domain, completed using reference TRBV9 and TRBJ2-7, is DSGVTQTPKHLITATGQRVTLRCSPRSGDLSVYWYQQSLDQGLQFLIQYYNGEERAKGNILERFSAQQFPDLHSELNLSSLELGDSALYFCASSVDQREFREQYFGPGTRLTVT.